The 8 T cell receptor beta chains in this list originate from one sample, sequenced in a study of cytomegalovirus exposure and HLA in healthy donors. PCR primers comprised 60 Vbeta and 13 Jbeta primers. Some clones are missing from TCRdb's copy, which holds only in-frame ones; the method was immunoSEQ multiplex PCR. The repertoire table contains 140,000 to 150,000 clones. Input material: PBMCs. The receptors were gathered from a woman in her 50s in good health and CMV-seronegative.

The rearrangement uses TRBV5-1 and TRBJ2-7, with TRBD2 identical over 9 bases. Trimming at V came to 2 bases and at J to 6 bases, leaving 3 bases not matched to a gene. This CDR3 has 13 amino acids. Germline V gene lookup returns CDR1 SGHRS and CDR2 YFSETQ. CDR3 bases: TGCGCCAGCAGCTTTAGCGGGAGAGGCGAGCAGTACTTC. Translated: CASSFSGRGEQYF. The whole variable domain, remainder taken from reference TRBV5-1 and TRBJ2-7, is KAGVTQTPRYLIKTRGQQVTLSCSPISGHRSVSWYQQTPGQGLQFLFEYFSETQRNKGNFPGRFSGRQFSNSRSEMNVSTLELGDSALYLCASSFSGRGEQYFGPGTRLTVT.

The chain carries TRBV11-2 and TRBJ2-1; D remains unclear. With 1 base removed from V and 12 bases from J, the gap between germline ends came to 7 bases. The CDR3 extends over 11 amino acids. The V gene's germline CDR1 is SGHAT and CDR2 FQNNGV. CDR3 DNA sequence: TGTGCCAGCAGCTTAGTCCTCGGGCAGTTCTTC. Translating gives CASSLVLGQFF.

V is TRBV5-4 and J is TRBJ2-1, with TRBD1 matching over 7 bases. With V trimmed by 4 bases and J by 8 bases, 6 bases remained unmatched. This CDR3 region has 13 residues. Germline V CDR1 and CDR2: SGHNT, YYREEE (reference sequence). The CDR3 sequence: CASSITGVDEQFF. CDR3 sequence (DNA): TGTGCCAGCAGCATAACAGGGGTAGATGAGCAGTTCTTC.

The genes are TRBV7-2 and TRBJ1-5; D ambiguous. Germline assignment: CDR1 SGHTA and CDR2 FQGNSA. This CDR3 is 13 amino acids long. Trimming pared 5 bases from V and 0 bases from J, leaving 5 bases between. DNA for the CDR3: TGTGCCAGCAGCCCTAGTAGCAATCAGCCCCAGCATTTT. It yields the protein CASSPSSNQPQHF.

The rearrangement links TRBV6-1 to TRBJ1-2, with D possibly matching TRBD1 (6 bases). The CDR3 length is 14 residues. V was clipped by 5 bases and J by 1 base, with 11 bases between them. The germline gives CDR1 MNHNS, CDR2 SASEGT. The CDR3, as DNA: TGTGCCAGCAGTCCCCGGACAGATAACTATGGCTACACCTTC. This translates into CASSPRTDNYGYTF.

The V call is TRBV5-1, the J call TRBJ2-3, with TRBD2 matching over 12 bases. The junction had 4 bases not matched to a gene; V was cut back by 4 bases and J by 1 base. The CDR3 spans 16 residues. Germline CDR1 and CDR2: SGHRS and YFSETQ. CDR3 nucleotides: TGCGCCAGCAGCGCACTAGCGGGGGGCGGCACAGATACGCAGTATTTT. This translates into CASSALAGGGTDTQYF.

The CDR3 is CASSIRAGGRQPQHF. CDR3 bases: TGTGCCAGTAGTATCCGTGCAGGGGGCCGCCAGCCCCAGCATTTT. The V gene is TRBV19, the J gene TRBJ1-5; 8 bases agree with TRBD1. Per germline, CDR1 LNHDA and CDR2 SQIVND (reference sequence). There are 15 residues in the CDR3. Losses at the gene ends were 3 bases for V and 7 bases for J; bases not matched to a gene: 8.

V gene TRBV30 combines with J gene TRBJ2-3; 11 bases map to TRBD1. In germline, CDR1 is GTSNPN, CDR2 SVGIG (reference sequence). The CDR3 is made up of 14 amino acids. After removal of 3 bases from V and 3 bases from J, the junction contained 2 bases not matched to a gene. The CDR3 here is CAWRDRGLTDTQYF. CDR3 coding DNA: TGTGCCTGGAGGGACAGGGGGCTGACAGATACGCAGTATTTT.